The source of this TCR beta chain is a study of somatic mutations in cytotoxic T cells in rheumatoid arthritis. TCRdb's table, derived via immunoSEQ multiplex PCR, lists solely in-frame clones and lacks some. The sample contains approximately 10,000 clones, almost 85% of which appear only once. Germline V gene lookup returns CDR1 MNHEY and CDR2 SMNVEV (reference sequence). The CDR3 loop spans 14 amino acids. V shed 6 bases and J 4 bases; nucleotides not matched to a gene: 5. Input material: CD8+ T cells sorted from blood. The chain carries TRBV27 and TRBJ2-2, with TRBD1 matching over 7 bases. The clonotype originates from a woman aged 55-75 years with rheumatoid arthritis. For the CDR3, the DNA is TGTGCCAGCAGACTGACAGGGACCACCGGGGAGCTGTTTTTT. Amino acid sequence: CASRLTGTTGELFF.